Below, 30 T cell receptor beta chains from the same sample are listed, as sequenced in a study of T cell responses to AZD1222 COVID-19 vaccine. This table comes from immunoSEQ multiplex PCR, and its TCRdb copy is limited to in-frame clones, with some not included. Of 160,000 or so clones listed, 94% are singletons. Here the sequenced sample was peripheral blood, taken 28 days after the second AZD1222 dose. The receptors derive from an adult who received the AZD1222 COVID-19 vaccine.

This clone was observed a handful of times. The chain has TRBV24-1 and TRBJ2-2, with a weak D call TRBD1 (5 bases). The CDR3 runs to 15 residues. V was pared by 3 bases and J by 6 bases, with 13 bases between. Germline CDR1 and CDR2: KGHDR and SFDVKD. CDR3 nucleotide sequence: TGTGCCACCAGTGATCCGCAGGGCATACCCGGGGAGCTGTTTTTT. It encodes CATSDPQGIPGELFF.

This clone came up once. V is TRBV3-1 (or the pseudogene TRBV3-2) and J is TRBJ1-1; tentatively, D is TRBD1 (6 bases). The V and J ends lost 1 base and 0 bases respectively, with 12 bases between them. This CDR3 is 16 amino acids long. The germline gives CDR1 LGHDT, CDR2 YNNKEL (reference sequence). This CDR3 reads CASSQGPGAMNTEAFF. CDR3 bases: TGTGCCAGCAGCCAAGGCCCAGGGGCAATGAACACTGAAGCTTTCTTT.

The rearrangement links TRBV7-9 to TRBJ2-3; D is unresolved. Looked up from germline, CDR1 is SEHNR and CDR2 is FQNEAQ (reference sequence). This CDR3 is 13 amino acids long. With 3 bases removed from V and 5 bases from J, the gap between germline ends came to 9 bases. In DNA, the CDR3 is TGTGCCAGCAGCTTCCCACATGTAGATACGCAGTATTTT. As protein: CASSFPHVDTQYF.

The chain links TRBV6-5 to TRBJ1-2; perhaps TRBD1 as D (6 bases). Deletions cut 7 bases from V and 4 bases from J, with 13 bases between. This CDR3 spans 13 amino acids. CDR1 MNHEY and CDR2 SVGAGI come from the germline V gene. CDR3 DNA: TGTGCCAGCATGGGGGAGGGGGGCTATGGCTACACCTTC. This translates into CASMGEGGYGYTF.

The count of this clone is one. The chain combines TRBV7-9 with TRBJ2-5; 11 bases fit TRBD2. CDR1 is SEHNR, CDR2 FQNEAQ, per germline (reference sequence). The junction had 7 bases not matched to a gene; V was cut back by 8 bases and J by 2 bases. The CDR3 has 15 amino acids. The CDR3 region has the DNA TGTGCCAGCGGAACTAGCGGGAGTCGACAAGAGACCCAGTACTTC. The encoded protein is CASGTSGSRQETQYF.

This chain connects TRBV2 to TRBJ1-2; TRBD1 might be the D (5 bases). The CDR3 loop spans 15 amino acids. Germline CDR1 reads SNHLY; CDR2 reads FYNNEI. V was cut by 3 bases and J by 5 bases, with 16 bases left in between. The CDR3 spells CASSDNLGTNYGYTF. The CDR3 DNA reads TGTGCCAGCAGTGATAATCTGGGGACGAATTATGGCTACACCTTC. Full variable domain (remainder filled in from reference TRBV2 and TRBJ1-2): EPEVTQTPSHQVTQMGQEVILRCVPISNHLYFYWYRQILGQKVEFLVSFYNNEISEKSEIFDDQFSVERPDGSNFTLKIRSTKLEDSAMYFCASSDNLGTNYGYTFGSGTRLTVV.

V is TRBV28 and J is TRBJ2-7; D assignment may be TRBD1 or TRBD2 (5 bases each). The CDR3 has 11 amino acids. V lost 4 bases to trimming and J lost 5 bases, with 6 bases between them. Germline V gene lookup returns CDR1 MDHEN and CDR2 SYDVKM. CDR3: CASSWDHEQYF. The CDR3 DNA sequence: TGTGCCAGCAGTTGGGACCACGAGCAGTACTTC.

The V and J genes are TRBV6-2 or TRBV6-3 and TRBJ1-2, with TRBD1 matching 7 bases. Germline V lookup: CDR1 MNHEY, CDR2 SVGEGT. V shed 2 bases, J shed 4 bases, and the junction held 7 bases outside the gene matches. The CDR3 has 15 amino acids. CDR3 DNA: TGTGCCAGCAGTTACGGTTTCCGGGACAGCTATGGCTACACCTTC. It encodes CASSYGFRDSYGYTF.

The V call is TRBV6-5, the J call TRBJ2-1; no reliable D call. Trimming removed 4 bases at V and 6 bases at J, with 13 bases between. The germline V gene has CDR1 MNHEY and CDR2 SVGAGI. This CDR3 is built from 14 residues. The CDR3 DNA is TGTGCCAGCAGTTCAAAATCGGTCGGCAATGAGCAGTTCTTC. This encodes CASSSKSVGNEQFF.

The chain employs TRBV24-1 and TRBJ1-4, with TRBD1 identical over 8 bases. J lost 5 bases, V lost 8 bases, and 6 bases had no gene match. This CDR3 contains 14 residues. Germline V gene sequence: CDR1 KGHDR, CDR2 SFDVKD. The CDR3 reads CATNHHRGNEKLFF. The CDR3 coding sequence is TGTGCCACCAACCATCACAGGGGGAATGAAAAACTGTTTTTT.

The chain joins TRBV4-2 to TRBJ1-1; D is undetermined. The V gene lost 0 bases and the J gene lost 0 bases, with 8 bases spanning the gap. The CDR3 sequence is 15 residues long. Germline CDR1 and CDR2: LGHNA and YNFKEQ. Here the CDR3 reads CASSQDRRLNTEAFF. The CDR3 coding sequence is TGTGCCAGCAGCCAAGATCGGAGGTTGAACACTGAAGCTTTCTTT.

The chain recombines TRBV28 with TRBJ1-2; D unresolved. The CDR3 runs to 13 residues. Per germline, CDR1 MDHEN and CDR2 SYDVKM. Trimming removed 3 bases from V and 6 bases from J, with 11 bases in between. Here the CDR3 DNA reads TGTGCCAGCAGTTTCTCGGCACTGGATGGCTACACCTTC. This gives the protein CASSFSALDGYTF.

V usage is TRBV9 and J usage is TRBJ1-2, with D tentatively TRBD1 (5 bases). V lost 4 bases and J lost 0, with 13 bases in between. CDR1 and CDR2 (germline): SGDLS, YYNGEE. CDR3 length: 15 residues. The chain's CDR3 is CASSPRSGANYGYTF. Written as DNA, the CDR3 is TGTGCCAGCAGCCCACGGTCGGGGGCTAACTATGGCTACACCTTC.

The sample holds a few counts of this clone. This sequence joins TRBV4-2 and TRBJ2-7; a weak D match, TRBD2 (6 bases). Trimming stripped 8 bases from V and 10 bases from J, with 12 bases between. Germline V lookup: CDR1 LGHNA, CDR2 YNFKEQ. The CDR3 has 10 residues. CDR3 residues: CASCSGTQYF. The CDR3 region has the DNA TGTGCCAGCTGTTCAGGGACTCAGTACTTC.

The V and J genes are TRBV6-1 and TRBJ1-1; D not resolved. The CDR3 length is 13 residues. Deletions cut 3 bases from V and 1 base from J, with 6 bases between. Germline loops: CDR1 MNHNS, CDR2 SASEGT. DNA for the CDR3: TGTGCCAGCAGTGAGAGACCGAACACTGAAGCTTTCTTT. The encoded protein is CASSERPNTEAFF.

The gene calls are TRBV2 and TRBJ1-1; D is perhaps TRBD1 (5 bases). The germline CDR1 and CDR2 sequences are SNHLY and FYNNEI. The CDR3 is made up of 12 amino acids. Trimming took off 6 bases at V and 5 bases at J, with 10 bases between the two ends. As DNA, the CDR3 is TGTGCCAGCAGCTGGGGGATAACTGAAGCTTTCTTT. This codes for CASSWGITEAFF.

This sequence joins TRBV5-4 and TRBJ1-1; D is ambiguous. Germline assignment: CDR1 SGHNT and CDR2 YYREEE (reference sequence). V shed 4 bases and J shed 0 bases, with 7 bases lying between them. CDR3 length: 13 amino acids. In nucleotides, the CDR3 is TGTGCCAGCAGCGGCCTCATGAACACTGAAGCTTTCTTT. This translates into CASSGLMNTEAFF.

This chain uses TRBV11-2 with TRBJ2-7, with 10 bases identical to TRBD2. Germline V gives CDR1 SGHAT, CDR2 FQNNGV. The junction had 8 bases not matched to a gene; V was cut back by 4 bases and J by 2 bases. This CDR3 has 16 amino acids. The CDR3 region is CASSWGPLAGAYEQYF. For the CDR3, the DNA is TGTGCCAGCAGCTGGGGTCCTCTAGCGGGAGCCTACGAGCAGTACTTC.

This rearrangement joins TRBV7-9 to TRBJ1-1; 9 nucleotides match TRBD1. This CDR3 comprises 15 residues. V shed 5 bases and J 1 base; nucleotides not matched to a gene: 5. The germline V gene encodes CDR1 SEHNR and CDR2 FQNEAQ (reference sequence). The CDR3 sequence is CASSQTTGGNTEAFF. CDR3 in DNA: TGTGCCAGCAGCCAAACGACAGGGGGGAACACTGAAGCTTTCTTT.

The sample holds one count of this clone. V usage is TRBV3-1 (or the pseudogene TRBV3-2) and J usage is TRBJ2-1; TRBD2 matches 11 bases. Germline trimming cut 3 bases from V and 6 bases from J; bases unmatched to any gene: 7. The CDR3 is 16 residues long. Germline values: CDR1 LGHDT, CDR2 YNNKEL (reference sequence). The CDR3 DNA follows: TGTGCCAGCAGCCAGCACGCGGGACTAGCGGTCAATGAGCAGTTCTTC. Protein: CASSQHAGLAVNEQFF.

The gene calls are TRBV27 and TRBJ1-5, with unresolved D. The CDR3 totals 14 residues. Trimming removed 0 bases from V and 3 bases from J, with 6 bases in between. The germline V gene has CDR1 MNHEY and CDR2 SMNVEV (reference sequence). The CDR3 loop reads CASSLSGINQPQHF. The CDR3 nucleotides are TGTGCCAGCAGTTTATCAGGAATCAATCAGCCCCAGCATTTT.

In its sample, this clone was seen once. This chain joins TRBV5-4 and TRBJ2-4; tentatively, D is TRBD2 (6 bases). V was cut by 1 base and J by 9 bases, with 8 bases left in between. Germline CDR1 reads SGHNT; CDR2 reads YYREEE (reference sequence). This CDR3 region has 12 residues. DNA for the CDR3: TGTGCCAGCAGCTTGTCGGAGGGCATTCAGTACTTC. This translates into CASSLSEGIQYF.

The rearrangement uses TRBV9 and TRBJ1-5; D is uncertain. This CDR3 spans 16 amino acids. V was pared by 0 bases and J by 2 bases, with 12 bases between. CDR1 and CDR2 (germline): SGDLS, YYNGEE. CDR3 nucleotide sequence: TGTGCCAGCAGCGTAGGAGGAGGAGAAGGCAATCAGCCCCAGCATTTT. This encodes CASSVGGGEGNQPQHF.

The V call is TRBV20-1, the J call TRBJ2-5; D is uncertain. Trimming shortened V by 6 bases and J by 5 bases, and 10 bases separated the two germline ends. The CDR3 extends over 11 amino acids. The germline V gene encodes CDR1 DFQATT and CDR2 SNEGSKA (reference sequence). The DNA of the CDR3 is TGCAGTGCCTCAGTCGCGGAGACCCAGTACTTC. Its protein product is CSASVAETQYF.

The chain joins TRBV5-6 to TRBJ2-7; 8 bases are shared with TRBD2. The V and J ends lost 2 bases and 3 bases, in that order; junction bases with no gene match: 7. Germline-derived CDR1 and CDR2 are SGHDT and YYEEEE. This CDR3 contains 15 residues. The CDR3 sequence: CASSLGGLAIYEQYF. In DNA form, the CDR3 reads TGTGCCAGCAGCTTAGGAGGACTAGCTATCTACGAGCAGTACTTC.

The V gene is TRBV7-9, the J gene TRBJ2-7; unclear D gene. Looked up from germline, CDR1 is SEHNR and CDR2 is FQNEAQ (reference sequence). The CDR3 spans 12 residues. V gave up 4 bases and J gave up 5 bases, with 9 bases separating them. The CDR3 DNA follows: TGTGCCAGCAGCTCCCCCCCCAACGAGCAGTACTTC. Protein sequence: CASSSPPNEQYF.

The genes are TRBV2 and TRBJ2-7; no clear D gene. The CDR3 consists of 13 residues. From germline, CDR1 is SNHLY and CDR2 FYNNEI. The V end lost 6 bases, the J end lost 6 bases, and 15 bases lay between the germline ends. The DNA of the CDR3 is TGTGCCAGCAGCGATACTCGCTTGGGCGAGCAGTACTTC. Translated, it gives CASSDTRLGEQYF. The variable domain in full, completed from reference TRBV2 and TRBJ2-7, reads EPEVTQTPSHQVTQMGQEVILRCVPISNHLYFYWYRQILGQKVEFLVSFYNNEISEKSEIFDDQFSVERPDGSNFTLKIRSTKLEDSAMYFCASSDTRLGEQYFGPGTRLTVT.

The J gene is TRBJ1-5, the V gene TRBV18, with D perhaps matching TRBD1 (5 bases). Germline values: CDR1 KGHSH, CDR2 LQKENI. The V gene lost 3 bases and the J gene lost 7 bases, with 22 bases spanning the gap. The CDR3 runs 17 residues. The CDR3 protein is CASSPALAAGERQPQHF. The CDR3 DNA follows: TGTGCCAGCTCACCGGCCTTGGCGGCGGGGGAGCGGCAGCCCCAGCATTTT.

This clone came up a few times. This rearrangement joins TRBV19 to TRBJ2-2, with D tentatively TRBD2 (6 bases). The ends were cut back, 10 bases at V and 1 base at J, with 13 bases in the middle. The germline V gene encodes CDR1 LNHDA and CDR2 SQIVND (reference sequence). CDR3 length equals 14 residues. The DNA of the CDR3 is TGTGCCATCAGGAGGGGATGGAACACCGGGGAGCTGTTTTTT. This translates into CAIRRGWNTGELFF.

V and J are TRBV4-1 and TRBJ2-6; D is possibly TRBD1 or TRBD2 (6 bases each). Trimming took off 5 bases at V and 3 bases at J, with 23 bases between the two ends. In germline, CDR1 is MGHRA, CDR2 YSYEKL. The CDR3 runs to 19 residues. CDR3 region: CASSSRPEDGGHGANVLTF. Here the CDR3 DNA reads TGCGCCAGCAGCTCCCGACCGGAAGACGGGGGCCATGGGGCCAACGTCCTGACTTTC.